A selection of T cell receptor beta chains follows, all from one sample in a study of blood T cell repertoires in COVID-19. The data were produced by immunoSEQ multiplex PCR, yet TCRdb's version contains in-frame clones alone and is incomplete. The sample contains under 200,000 clones, more than 85% of which appear only once. Specimen: peripheral blood. All receptors derive from a woman older than 75 in a cohort sampled during active or convalescent COVID-19. CDR3s include the opening cysteine and the closing phenylalanine or tryptophan. D genes are given only for firm matches. Not every row has a clone size; where given, it reads once, few, many or a size class.

J: TRBJ1-2; D: TRBD1; length: 12; size: .; V: TRBV5-6; DNA: TGTGCCAGCAGCTTCGGACAGGGTAAATACACCTTC; CDR3: CASSFGQGKYTF
J: TRBJ2-2; D: .; length: 15; size: .; V: TRBV21-1; DNA: TGTGCCAGGGGGCCCAGCGGGAGACGGACCGGGGAGCTGTTTTTT; CDR3: CARGPSGRRTGELFF
J: TRBJ1-1; D: .; length: 16; size: .; V: TRBV7-9; DNA: TGTGCCAGCAGCCTAGGACTACAGGGATCAGGGACTGAAGCTTTCTTT; CDR3: CASSLGLQGSGTEAFF
J: TRBJ2-5; D: .; length: 15; size: .; V: TRBV7-2; DNA: TGTGCCAGCAGCCCCCCCGGCGGTATCCAAGAGACCCAGTACTTC; CDR3: CASSPPGGIQETQYF
J: TRBJ1-4; D: TRBD1; length: 19; size: .; V: TRBV6-1; DNA: TGTGCCAGCAGTGAATACCGTCTAATAAAGGGACAGGGTAATGAAAAACTGTTTTTT; CDR3: CASSEYRLIKGQGNEKLFF
J: TRBJ2-1; D: TRBD2; length: 15; size: .; V: TRBV29-1; DNA: TGCAGCGTCCCTAGCGGGATAGGGTCCTACAATGAGCAGTTCTTC; CDR3: CSVPSGIGSYNEQFF
J: TRBJ1-2; D: .; length: 13; size: few; V: TRBV30; DNA: TGTGCCTGGAGTTTAATCAGGGGATATGGCTACACCTTC; CDR3: CAWSLIRGYGYTF
J: TRBJ2-3; D: TRBD1; length: 15; size: .; V: TRBV6-2/TRBV6-3; DNA: TGTGCCAGCAGTTCCCGGACAGGAAGCACAGATACGCAGTATTTT; CDR3: CASSSRTGSTDTQYF
J: TRBJ1-5; D: TRBD1; length: 14; size: .; V: TRBV2; DNA: TGTGCCAGCAGAGAGGACAGGGAAGTTAAGCCCCAGCATTTT; CDR3: CASREDREVKPQHF
J: TRBJ1-1; D: TRBD1; length: 14; size: .; V: TRBV27; DNA: TGTGCCAGCAGTTCGGACCAACAGGGGACTGAAGCTTTCTTT; CDR3: CASSSDQQGTEAFF
J: TRBJ2-1; D: .; length: 13; size: .; V: TRBV25-1; DNA: TGTGCCAGCAGTGAACAGATCTACAATGAGCAGTTCTTC; CDR3: CASSEQIYNEQFF
J: TRBJ2-1; D: TRBD2; length: 18; size: once; V: TRBV19; DNA: TGTGCCAGTAGTATTCTATCATCGGGGGGTGGCTCCTACAATGAGCAGTTCTTC; CDR3: CASSILSSGGGSYNEQFF
J: TRBJ2-1; D: .; length: 15; size: .; V: TRBV7-2; DNA: TGTGCCAGCAGCCCCACGTGGGGGGCCTACAATGAGCAGTTCTTC; CDR3: CASSPTWGAYNEQFF
J: TRBJ2-1; D: .; length: 16; size: .; V: TRBV5-1; DNA: TGCGCCAGCAGCTTGGGGGCCCGAGGGTCTTACAATGAGCAGTTCTTC; CDR3: CASSLGARGSYNEQFF
J: TRBJ2-1; D: .; length: 12; size: .; V: TRBV28; DNA: TGTGCCAGCAGTTCCAACAGGGACGAGCAGTTCTTC; CDR3: CASSSNRDEQFF
J: TRBJ1-2; D: .; length: 15; size: .; V: TRBV4-3; DNA: TGCGCCAGCAACCAAGCTTATTCAGGGGAGTATGGCTACACCTTC; CDR3: CASNQAYSGEYGYTF
J: TRBJ2-1; D: TRBD2; length: 18; size: .; V: TRBV10-2; DNA: TGCGCCAGCAGAATGGGACTAGCGGGGGGCAGTTCCTACAATGAGCAGTTCTTC; CDR3: CASRMGLAGGSSYNEQFF
J: TRBJ1-5; D: .; length: 13; size: .; V: TRBV19; DNA: TGTGCCAGTTCTGGAACAGCCCATCAGCCCCAGCATTTT; CDR3: CASSGTAHQPQHF
J: TRBJ2-7; D: TRBD1; length: 14; size: .; V: TRBV15; DNA: TGTGCCACCGGAGGGGACAGGGGGGGTTACGAGCAGTACTTC; CDR3: CATGGDRGGYEQYF
J: TRBJ1-2; D: TRBD1; length: 13; size: few; V: TRBV2; DNA: TGTGCCAGCAGTGAAGACGACAGGGATGGCTACACCTTC; CDR3: CASSEDDRDGYTF
J: TRBJ2-1; D: TRBD2; length: 15; size: few; V: TRBV5-1; DNA: TGCGCCAGCAGCCTGCCAGCGGGGATCTACAATGAGCAGTTCTTC; CDR3: CASSLPAGIYNEQFF
J: TRBJ1-1; D: TRBD1; length: 15; size: .; V: TRBV30; DNA: TGTGCCTGGAGCCGACAGGGTTTGGGGAACACTGAAGCTTTCTTT; CDR3: CAWSRQGLGNTEAFF